Listed here are 3 T cell receptor beta chains from one sample, sequenced in a study of CD8+CD57+ T cells in acquired aplastic anemia. TCR beta VDJ and CDR3 profiles were obtained from a genomic DNA template. A single record per CDR3 protein comes from TCRdb applying MiXCR to the reads. The sample yields fewer than 250,000 distinct CDR3 sequences, 54% seen once. The source material was sorted CD4+, CD8+, or CD8+CD57+ T cells (not recorded which) from PBMCs. These receptors all come from a human donor in good health, serving as a control.

Ten or more counts support this clonotype. This rearrangement joins TRBV15 to TRBJ1-5, with 10 bases fitting TRBD1. The CDR3 has 18 residues. Germline assignment: CDR1 LNHNV and CDR2 YYDKDF (reference sequence). V was pared by 4 bases and J by 0 bases, with 9 bases of the junction left unmatched. The CDR3 sequence is CATSTTGGGSYSNQPQHF. The CDR3 coding sequence is TGTGCCACCAGCACGACAGGGGGCGGCTCATATAGCAATCAGCCCCAGCATTTT.

The chain joins TRBV29-1 to TRBJ2-1; 7 bases agree with TRBD2. Per germline, CDR1 SQVTM and CDR2 ANQGSEA. V lost 2 bases, J lost 3 bases, and 1 base stayed unmatched. The CDR3 covers 13 residues. CDR3 residues: CSVEPSGYNEQFF. CDR3 nucleotide sequence: TGCAGCGTTGAACCTAGCGGCTACAATGAGCAGTTCTTC.

This clonotype appeared many times. The chain recombines TRBV12-3 or TRBV12-4 with TRBJ1-3; D remains ambiguous. Between the trimmed V and J ends, which lost 0 bases and 15 bases, there was a span of 12 bases. CDR3 length: 12 residues. The CDR3 DNA reads as TGTGCCAGCAGTTTAGCCGGCAAAACTACATATTTT. Protein: CASSLAGKTTYF.